This entry lists 2 T cell receptor beta chains sequenced from one sample in a study of T cell changes during pregnancy in multiple sclerosis. Assay: immunoSEQ multiplex PCR; the TCRdb copy retains only in-frame clones and omits some. Among about 64,000 clones listed, 96% were seen once. Sequencing was performed on CD8+ T cells from peripheral blood mononuclear cells, taken after pregnancy. The receptors come from a female donor with multiple sclerosis, enrolled in a pregnancy study.

The chain recombines TRBV11-1 with TRBJ2-7; D unclear. CDR3 length: 13 amino acids. V dropped 4 bases and J dropped 3 bases, with 10 bases sitting between them. Per the germline V gene, CDR1 is SGHAT and CDR2 is FQDESV (reference sequence). Here the CDR3 DNA reads TGTGCCAGCAGCTCTGGCAGAAGCTACGAGCAGTACTTC. Translating it yields CASSSGRSYEQYF.

J is TRBJ2-5 and V is TRBV7-2; D unresolved. The ends were cut back, 3 bases at V and 4 bases at J, with 3 bases in the middle. Germline CDR1 is SGHTA and CDR2 is FQGNSA. The CDR3 has 11 residues. CDR3 nucleotide sequence: TGTGCCAGCAGCTTCCGAGAGACCCAGTACTTC. This translates into CASSFRETQYF.